A single TCR beta chain is shown here with its context. Antigen unknown. A read error is possible here, since a much larger clone lies one base away. CDR3 length: 15 amino acids. The ends were cut back, 2 bases at V and 2 bases at J, with 11 bases in the middle. Germline V gives CDR1 SGHTA, CDR2 FQGNSA. Unique molecular identifiers featured in how the TCRbeta library was prepared. MiXCR, run by TCRdb on the PCR reads, gives a single entry per CDR3 protein. The table records 400,000 to 550,000 distinct CDR3 sequences, roughly a tenth of them present only once. These data belong to a study of T-cell reconstitution after alpha-beta-depleted transplantation in children. General observations from the study: For some patients, TCRbeta diversity was high at day 60 because of recipient T cells and thymic progenitors that survived. Counts and diversity of T cells one year after transplant came mostly from newly produced T cells.

The sample in question was PBMCs, obtained before TCRalphabeta/CD19-depleted stem cell transplant. This sequence joins TRBV7-2 and TRBJ2-3; D call uncertain. The receptor comes from a child between 2 and 9 years old with inherited bone marrow failure, due to receive a stem cell transplant. CDR3 sequence (DNA): TGTGCCAGCAGCTTATTGGGGTCCTTCACAGATACGCAGTATTTT. This sequence encodes CASSLLGSFTDTQYF.